What follows are 23 T cell receptor beta chains derived from one specimen sequenced in a study of human T cells and chemical hapten exposure. Time point here: patch test 1, 2 weeks after DPC sensitization. Treatment indicated: therapeutic diphenylcyclopropenone sensitization with weekly scalp DPC. In TCRdb, the RACE reads were re-called with MiXCR into one record per CDR3 protein. The table includes some 120,000 distinct CDR3 sequences, about 12% detected once. Sequencing was performed on whole blood, taken in connection with sensitization to the hapten diphenylcyclopropenone (DPC). Receptors were obtained from a woman between 45 and 60 years old with alopecia areata. Some clones in this sample may be carry-over from other donors' samples.

A note on this clonotype: In this CDR3 the conserved last residue, phenylalanine or tryptophan, is missing, so a read error is likely. This chain joins TRBV29-1 and TRBJ1-1, with D unresolved. This CDR3 has 12 residues. CDR1 and CDR2 from the germline V gene are SQVTM and ANQGSEA. V was pared by 5 bases and J by 0 bases, with 7 bases between. The CDR3 protein is CSVPGVNTEAFS. CDR3 in DNA: TGCAGCGTTCCGGGAGTGAACACTGAAGCTTTCTCT.

This clonotype was detected only a few times. The chain has TRBV7-2 and TRBJ2-4; no reliable D call. Germline CDR1 SGHTA, CDR2 FQGNSA. The CDR3 spans 11 residues. With 3 bases removed from V and 6 bases from J, the gap between germline ends came to 3 bases. This CDR3 is CASSLGNIQYF. DNA of the CDR3: TGTGCCAGCAGCTTGGGAAACATTCAGTACTTC.

This chain uses TRBV2 with TRBJ1-2, with TRBD1 as a possible D gene (6 bases). Germline V gene data show CDR1 as SNHLY and CDR2 as FYNNEI. CDR3 size: 13 residues. V gave up 2 bases and J gave up 7 bases, with 11 bases separating them. The CDR3 reads CASSELGARGYTF. The CDR3 nucleotides read TGTGCCAGCAGTGAATTGGGGGCACGTGGCTACACCTTC. Variable domain in full (rest from reference TRBV2 and TRBJ1-2): EPEVTQTPSHQVTQMGQEVILRCVPISNHLYFYWYRQILGQKVEFLVSFYNNEISEKSEIFDDQFSVERPDGSNFTLKIRSTKLEDSAMYFCASSELGARGYTFGSGTRLTVV.

This clonotype was recorded a few times. This CDR3 is CASSLVGERGYTF. The CDR3 nucleotides are TGTGCCAGCAGCTTAGTAGGGGAAAGAGGCTACACCTTC. V usage is TRBV7-9 and J usage is TRBJ1-2, with D maybe TRBD1 (5 bases). Trimming removed 1 base from V and 8 bases from J, with 11 bases in between. The V gene's germline CDR1 is SEHNR and CDR2 FQNEAQ (reference sequence). The CDR3 totals 13 residues.

This clonotype was recorded at least ten times. The rearrangement uses TRBV7-6 and TRBJ2-4; D possibly corresponds to TRBD2 (5 bases). The V gene's germline CDR1 is SGHVS and CDR2 FNYEAQ. V was pared by 5 bases and J by 8 bases, with 13 bases between. The CDR3 is made up of 13 amino acids. Here the CDR3 DNA reads TGTGCCAGCAGCGCGACCGGGATTGACATTCAGTACTTC. Protein product: CASSATGIDIQYF. Complete variable domain (other parts from reference TRBV7-6 and TRBJ2-4): GAGVSQSPRYKVTKRGQDVALRCDPISGHVSLYWYRQALGQGPEFLTYFNYEAQQDKSGLPNDRFSAERPEGSISTLTIQRTEQRDSAMYRCASSATGIDIQYFGAGTRLSVL.

This sequence joins TRBV20-1 and TRBJ1-1; D is uncertain. This CDR3 has 13 residues. The V and J ends lost 0 bases and 6 bases respectively, with 11 bases between them. Germline V gives CDR1 DFQATT, CDR2 SNEGSKA (reference sequence). The CDR3 bases are TGCAGTGCTAGAGAGGGGAGGATCGCTGAAGCTTTCTTT. Protein sequence: CSAREGRIAEAFF.

This clonotype was detected ten times or more. The CDR3 here is CASRAGTRAQPQHF. CDR3 coding DNA: TGTGCCAGCAGGGCCGGGACACGGGCTCAGCCCCAGCATTTT. V is TRBV28 and J is TRBJ1-5; the D gene is possibly TRBD1 (6 bases). Germline-derived CDR1 and CDR2 are MDHEN and SYDVKM. The CDR3 is made up of 14 amino acids. V was clipped by 6 bases and J by 6 bases, with 15 bases between them.

V is TRBV7-2 and J is TRBJ2-3; no firm D call. CDR1 and CDR2 (germline): SGHTA, FQGNSA. V dropped 4 bases and J dropped 2 bases, with 13 bases sitting between them. This CDR3 has 15 residues. The CDR3 reads CASSSYTYATDTQYF. CDR3 nucleotide sequence: TGTGCCAGCAGCTCCTACACGTACGCCACAGATACGCAGTATTTT.

This clonotype came up a few times. The chain joins TRBV18 to TRBJ2-6; 7 nucleotides agree with TRBD1. The CDR3 is 17 amino acids. Trimming cost V 6 bases and J 0 bases; bases outside gene matches: 8. The germline V gene encodes CDR1 KGHSH and CDR2 LQKENI. The CDR3 is CASSSGQSTSGANVLTF. Written as DNA, the CDR3 is TGTGCCAGCTCTTCGGGACAGTCCACCTCTGGGGCCAACGTCCTGACTTTC.

V usage is TRBV6-5 and J usage is TRBJ1-6; perhaps TRBD1 as D (6 bases). Germline V gives CDR1 MNHEY, CDR2 SVGAGI. The CDR3 has 14 amino acids. V gave up 6 bases and J gave up 8 bases, with 14 bases separating them. CDR3 DNA sequence: TGTGCCAGCAGCCGGGACACCATGGATTCACCCCTCCACTTT. Protein: CASSRDTMDSPLHF.

This clonotype has ten or more counts. The chain joins TRBV6-6 to TRBJ1-2; no clear D. Per the germline V gene, CDR1 is MNHNY and CDR2 is SVGAGI (reference sequence). V lost 0 bases, J lost 4 bases, and 15 bases lay in between. This CDR3 comprises 16 residues. CDR3 amino acids: CASSYSVRTGTYGYTF. The CDR3 DNA sequence: TGTGCCAGCAGTTACTCGGTCAGGACGGGAACCTATGGCTACACCTTC.

There are many counts of this clonotype. The CDR3 DNA sequence: TGTGCCAGCAGTGTTACGGCGGGAGTTAGTCTTGAGCAGTTCTTC. Protein sequence: CASSVTAGVSLEQFF. This chain uses TRBV6-2 or TRBV6-3 with TRBJ2-1; 7 bases match TRBD2. CDR1 is MNHEY and CDR2 is SVGEGT in the germline V gene. The CDR3 is made up of 15 amino acids. V lost 5 bases and J lost 9; bases outside the gene matches: 13.

This clonotype occurred a few times. This chain connects TRBV5-4 to TRBJ2-3, with D possibly being TRBD2 (5 bases). Germline lookup yields CDR1 SGHNT and CDR2 YYREEE (reference sequence). The V end lost 3 bases, the J end lost 11 bases, and 16 bases lay between the germline ends. This CDR3 is 13 amino acids long. CDR3 sequence: CASSSDGVRKQYF. The CDR3 DNA reads TGTGCCAGCAGCTCCGACGGGGTTCGCAAGCAGTATTTT.

This clonotype came up a few times. The rearrangement joins TRBV2 to TRBJ1-5; D is uncertain. Germline CDR1 reads SNHLY; CDR2 reads FYNNEI. The CDR3 length is 14 residues. V lost 3 bases, J lost 2 bases, and 8 bases lay in between. The CDR3 region is CASSDQVGNQPQHF. DNA of the CDR3: TGTGCCAGCAGTGATCAGGTGGGCAATCAGCCCCAGCATTTT. The whole variable domain, remainder taken from reference TRBV2 and TRBJ1-5, is EPEVTQTPSHQVTQMGQEVILRCVPISNHLYFYWYRQILGQKVEFLVSFYNNEISEKSEIFDDQFSVERPDGSNFTLKIRSTKLEDSAMYFCASSDQVGNQPQHFGDGTRLSIL.

At least ten counts were recorded for this clonotype. CDR3 in amino acids: CASRKGSGTNTEAFF. CDR3 nucleotides: TGTGCCAGCAGAAAAGGTTCCGGGACGAACACTGAAGCTTTCTTT. The chain joins TRBV7-9 to TRBJ1-1, with a possible D match to TRBD1 (5 bases). Trimming stripped 6 bases from V and 1 base from J, with 15 bases between. This CDR3 region has 15 residues. Looked up from germline, CDR1 is SEHNR and CDR2 is FQNEAQ (reference sequence).

This clonotype was picked up a small number of times. V gene TRBV29-1 combines with J gene TRBJ1-3; D ambiguous. In germline, CDR1 is SQVTM, CDR2 ANQGSEA. V was pared by 6 bases and J by 7 bases, with 13 bases between. The CDR3 sequence is 12 residues long. The CDR3 region has the DNA TGCAGCGTCCTTGATGATCGGAACACCATATATTTT. It codes for CSVLDDRNTIYF.

This clonotype was counted between two and nine times. V gene TRBV24-1 combines with J gene TRBJ2-1; D call uncertain. The V gene lost 3 bases and the J gene lost 12 bases, with 14 bases spanning the gap. Germline CDR1 is KGHDR and CDR2 is SFDVKD. This CDR3 comprises 13 residues. This CDR3 reads CATSDPWDSGQFF. The CDR3 nucleotides are TGTGCCACCAGTGATCCCTGGGATTCCGGGCAGTTCTTC.

The chain links TRBV5-1 to TRBJ2-1; D is unclear. The CDR3 loop spans 15 amino acids. V shed 0 bases and J shed 6 bases, with 13 bases lying between them. The germline V gene has CDR1 SGHRS and CDR2 YFSETQ. The DNA of the CDR3 is TGCGCCAGCAGCTTGGATGCCAGGCAGGCCAATGAGCAGTTCTTC. Translation: CASSLDARQANEQFF.

This clonotype occurred a few times. The rearrangement links TRBV11-2 to TRBJ2-1, with a possible D match to TRBD2 (5 bases). The CDR3 has 13 residues. Germline assignment: CDR1 SGHAT and CDR2 FQNNGV. The ends were cut back, 3 bases at V and 5 bases at J, with 8 bases in the middle. The CDR3 loop is CASSLEAHNEQFF. CDR3 bases: TGTGCCAGCAGCTTGGAGGCCCACAATGAGCAGTTCTTC.

This clonotype has just a few counts. This chain uses TRBV5-4 with TRBJ1-2, with 8 bases lining up with TRBD1. The trim removed 9 bases at V and 5 bases at J, leaving 15 bases unmatched. CDR1 is SGHNT, CDR2 YYREEE, per germline (reference sequence). The CDR3 is 15 amino acids. Here the CDR3 reads CATHHPDREPYGYTF. DNA of the CDR3: TGTGCCACCCATCATCCGGACAGGGAGCCTTATGGCTACACCTTC.

This clonotype was detected a few times. The rearrangement uses TRBV25-1 and TRBJ2-7; 11 positions match TRBD2. The CDR3 contains 14 residues. The V gene end was trimmed by 6 bases and the J gene end by 7 bases; junction bases not matched to a gene: 8. The germline V gene has CDR1 MGHDK and CDR2 SYGVNS. CDR3 coding DNA: TGTGCCAGCAGCCTAGCGGGGGGCCCGTTGGAGCAGTACTTC. Translating it yields CASSLAGGPLEQYF.

The table lists this clonotype with many counts. The chain links TRBV7-2 to TRBJ2-7; the match to TRBD2 covers 9 bases. Germline CDR1 is SGHTA and CDR2 is FQGNSA. This CDR3 has 16 residues. V gave up 4 bases and J gave up 4 bases; unmatched junction bases: 11. CDR3 bases: TGTGCCAGCAGCTCAACCCGGACTAGCGTCTTATACGAGCAGTACTTC. Protein product: CASSSTRTSVLYEQYF.

This clonotype was found a few times. This rearrangement joins TRBV7-6 to TRBJ2-3, with 8 bases identical to TRBD2. V shed 5 bases and J 3 bases; nucleotides not matched to a gene: 10. The CDR3 is 16 residues long. The V gene's germline CDR1 is SGHVS and CDR2 FNYEAQ. The DNA of the CDR3 is TGTGCCAGCAGCAAAGGCTCGGGAGGGGGTACAGATACGCAGTATTTT. Encoded protein: CASSKGSGGGTDTQYF.